This T cell receptor beta chain emerged from a study of identical twins (dated by TCRdb to 2016 to 2018). With respect to the entire study: TCR alpha and beta repertoires from monozygotic twins, unrelated adults of various ages and cord blood were deep-sequenced to test whether fetal clonotypes persist. To rule out contamination, the twin experiments were replicated at different times with different library preparation protocols. General findings and caveats noted by the study authors: Invariant T cells such as MAIT and iNKT could partly confound zero-insertion analyses, though diverse VJ usage argued against this for most clonotypes. In beta out-of-frame sequences, excess twin sharing was weaker, because having fewer shared sequences lowered the signal-to-noise ratio. Conclusions relied on cross-sectional statistical analysis, since the same donors could not be followed over many years. Compared with coincidental sharing between unrelated individuals, out-of-frame TCR alpha sequences shared between twins showed an excess of sequences with low generation probability. In monozygotic twins, recombination models systematically underestimated out-of-frame TCR alpha sharing, but the models matched the sharing seen between unrelated individuals. Fewer insertions were carried by abundant cord blood beta clonotypes, a similar but weaker trend appeared in young adult naive repertoires, and no such trend appeared in memory repertoires.

Trimming costs V 7 bases and J 0 bases, and their ends lie 7 bases apart. The CDR1 and CDR2 encoded by the germline V gene are SNHLY and FYNNEI. The CDR3 covers 13 residues, taking in both the cysteine and the phenylalanine. Only CDR3 DNA remains: 39 bases, in frame from the first base. Every donor in the study was a healthy Caucasian. The twin cohort consisted of three pairs of female monozygotic twins, all aged 18 to 29 years. Positive isolation kits from Invitrogen were used to isolate CD4+ and CD8+ T cell populations. The method behind the library was 5' RACE. For sequencing, an Illumina HiSeq 2000 was employed. Template switching introduced a universal primer binding site; the final cDNA contained a unique molecular identifier, enabling accurate counting of TCR cDNA molecules. Specific primers in the conserved constant-segment region were used to synthesize first-strand cDNA for TCR alpha and beta chains. To control for contamination, every cDNA library was double barcoded, receiving both a SMART-Mk sample barcode and Illumina barcodes. TruSeq adapter sequences along with Illumina sample barcodes were introduced in two successive PCR steps. TCR alpha and beta cDNA libraries were sequenced on the Illumina HiSeq platform with custom primers. As for the original processing: MiGEC processed the raw reads to extract unique molecular identifiers, while MiXCR was used to determine the CDR3 positions. For each individual, recombination models were inferred using an EM algorithm with the repgenHMM and IGoR tools. Shared clonotype analysis was performed with the tcR package in R, normalizing sharing by the product of cloneset sizes. To study raw recombination free of thymic and clonal selection effects, out-of-frame nonproductive sequences were analyzed. TCRdb took the public reads, trimmed them with fastp at Q25, ran MiXCR for clone calling and kept in-frame beta chains. A single entry per CDR3 protein holds the most common genes and DNA from its merged rows. The V and J calls and clone size come from TCRdb's table, not from the authors' own analysis. This sample comprises under 250,000 distinct CDR3 sequences, approximately 7.9% of them detected only once. The top ten hold roughly 5.4% of the sample.

This clonotype was detected ten times or more. The target of this receptor is not known. No much larger clone exists at a distance of one base, and base qualities are not known. The data also belong to a second study, concerning yellow fever vaccine responses in identical twins. The second paper states: The T cell response to vaccination in identical twins was reported by the authors to appear partly convergent and partly personalized. In identical twins, the study followed T cell clones that responded to the vaccine with precision.

The origin of this receptor is a woman between 18 and 29 years old in good health. The chain uses TRBV2 and TRBJ1-5; the D gene is not confidently resolved. The sample comprised CD8+ T cells sorted from blood. The CDR3: CASNGVSNQPQHF. The sequenced DNA: TGTGCCAGCAATGGGGTTAGCAATCAGCCCCAGCATTTT.